Shown below are 24 T cell receptor beta chains from a single sample sequenced in a study of T-cell reconstitution after alpha-beta-depleted transplantation in children. Unique molecular identifiers were incorporated when the TCRbeta library was constructed. TCRdb passed the PCR reads through MiXCR, listing each CDR3 protein once. The table lists a few hundred thousand distinct CDR3 sequences, approximately 11% of them singletons. Sample: PBMCs, taken before TCRalphabeta/CD19-depleted stem cell transplant. All receptors come from a child in the first two years of life with acute myeloid leukemia, due to receive a stem cell transplant.

This clonotype has a count of ten or more. The CDR3 loop is CASSSQLYEQYF. In DNA, the CDR3 is TGTGCCAGCAGTTCCCAGCTCTACGAGCAGTACTTC. The V and J genes are TRBV6-2 or TRBV6-3 and TRBJ2-7; no reliable D call. CDR3 length equals 12 residues. Germline loops: CDR1 MNHEY, CDR2 SVGEGT. V lost 4 bases and J lost 3, with 7 bases in between.

V gene TRBV7-6 combines with J gene TRBJ2-3, with 7 bases lining up with TRBD2. Germline values: CDR1 SGHVS, CDR2 FNYEAQ. The V gene end was trimmed by 5 bases and the J gene end by 0 bases; junction bases not matched to a gene: 11. The CDR3 spans 17 residues. The CDR3 loop is CASSPGLSGASTDTQYF. Here the CDR3 DNA reads TGTGCCAGCAGCCCAGGACTGAGCGGGGCTAGCACAGATACGCAGTATTTT.

The chain recombines TRBV20-1 with TRBJ1-5, with D hard to call. The CDR3 has 13 amino acids. Germline values: CDR1 DFQATT, CDR2 SNEGSKA (reference sequence). Trimming took off 4 bases at V and 0 bases at J, with 7 bases between the two ends. DNA of the CDR3: TGCAGTGCTACAGTCTATAGCAATCAGCCCCAGCATTTT. Translated, it gives CSATVYSNQPQHF.

This clonotype has a count of ten or more. The chain joins TRBV5-1 to TRBJ1-2; 7 bases match TRBD1. The J segment lost 5 bases and the V segment lost 4 bases, leaving 11 bases of the junction unmatched. The CDR3 loop spans 15 amino acids. Germline CDR1 and CDR2: SGHRS and YFSETQ. The CDR3 spells CASSVTTGERYGYTF. Here the CDR3 DNA reads TGCGCCAGCAGCGTAACTACAGGGGAGAGGTATGGCTACACCTTC.

The genes are TRBV7-8 and TRBJ1-3; D is possibly TRBD1 (5 bases). In germline, CDR1 is SGHVS, CDR2 FQNEAQ. Trimming left V 5 bases short and J 0 bases short, with 11 bases between. The CDR3 is 15 residues long. CDR3 DNA sequence: TGTGCCAGCAGCCCACGACAGCCCTCTGGAAACACCATATATTTT. This encodes CASSPRQPSGNTIYF.

This clonotype appeared many times. The CDR3 region has the DNA TGTGCCAGCACCCCAGGGGGACAGGGAGATACGCAGTATTTT. This codes for CASTPGGQGDTQYF. The chain employs TRBV28 and TRBJ2-3, with 9 bases that match TRBD1. Looked up from germline, CDR1 is MDHEN and CDR2 is SYDVKM. This CDR3 spans 14 amino acids. After removal of 7 bases from V and 5 bases from J, the junction contained 7 bases not matched to a gene.

This clonotype was recorded at least ten times. The chain joins TRBV5-1 to TRBJ1-5, with D perhaps matching TRBD1 (6 bases). Germline loops: CDR1 SGHRS, CDR2 YFSETQ. This CDR3 is 13 amino acids long. With 2 bases removed from V and 5 bases from J, the gap between germline ends came to 8 bases. CDR3 nucleotide sequence: TGCGCCAGCAGCTTCGAGGGGGATCAGCCCCAGCATTTT. Residues: CASSFEGDQPQHF.

Only a few counts were recorded for this clonotype. The V gene is TRBV19, the J gene TRBJ2-7; 7 positions match TRBD1. The V gene end was trimmed by 1 base and the J gene end by 3 bases; junction bases not matched to a gene: 0. In germline, CDR1 is LNHDA, CDR2 SQIVND (reference sequence). CDR3 length equals 13 residues. The CDR3 DNA sequence: TGTGCCAGTAGTATAGCAGGGGGCTACGAGCAGTACTTC. Residues: CASSIAGGYEQYF.

This clonotype was picked up many times. The rearrangement links TRBV20-1 to TRBJ2-3; D is unresolved. Germline CDR1 DFQATT, CDR2 SNEGSKA (reference sequence). Trimming cost V 3 bases and J 3 bases, with 10 bases left between them. CDR3 length: 13 residues. The CDR3 DNA reads as TGCAGTGCTAGTGGGGTGGGGACAGATACGCAGTATTTT. Its protein product is CSASGVGTDTQYF.

At least ten counts were recorded for this clonotype. The rearrangement joins TRBV29-1 to TRBJ2-5; D not resolved. CDR1 is SQVTM and CDR2 is ANQGSEA in the germline V gene. V shed 5 bases and J shed 2 bases, with 9 bases lying between them. CDR3 length: 12 amino acids. CDR3 region: CSVKRQQETQYF. DNA for the CDR3: TGCAGCGTTAAGCGACAACAAGAGACCCAGTACTTC.

Ten or more counts support this clonotype. V and J are TRBV18 and TRBJ2-2; D not certain. The germline CDR1 and CDR2 sequences are KGHSH and LQKENI. The CDR3 extends over 14 amino acids. The ends were cut back, 5 bases at V and 2 bases at J, with 9 bases in the middle. The CDR3 spells CASSTDFNTGELFF. In nucleotides, the CDR3 is TGTGCCAGCTCAACAGACTTTAACACCGGGGAGCTGTTTTTT.

This clonotype was recorded many times. This chain uses TRBV25-1 with TRBJ2-7; D possibly uses TRBD1 or TRBD2 (5 bases each). Germline CDR1 reads MGHDK; CDR2 reads SYGVNS. Trimming pared 1 base from V and 4 bases from J, leaving 8 bases between. The CDR3 runs 13 residues. In DNA form, the CDR3 reads TGTGCCAGCAGTGAATTGGGGGATTACGAGCAGTACTTC. The encoded protein is CASSELGDYEQYF.

At least ten counts were recorded for this clonotype. This rearrangement joins TRBV5-5 to TRBJ2-2; no firm D call. The germline gives CDR1 SGHKS, CDR2 YYEKEE (reference sequence). V lost 3 bases to trimming and J lost 4 bases, with 13 bases between them. This CDR3 is 15 amino acids long. The CDR3 coding sequence is TGTGCCAGCAGCTCACGGGCACTTTCCACCGGGGAGCTGTTTTTT. This encodes CASSSRALSTGELFF.

This clonotype was observed at least ten times. CDR3 sequence: CASSLEVTSGFSYNEQFF. Here the CDR3 DNA reads TGTGCCAGCAGCTTAGAGGTGACTAGCGGATTTTCCTACAATGAGCAGTTCTTC. V usage is TRBV11-1 and J usage is TRBJ2-1, with 9 bases identical to TRBD2. Germline assignment: CDR1 SGHAT and CDR2 FQDESV (reference sequence). The CDR3 consists of 18 residues. Trimming cost V 1 base and J 1 base; bases outside gene matches: 8. The variable domain in full, with the rest retrieved from reference TRBV11-1 and TRBJ2-1, is EAEVAQSPRYKITEKSQAVAFWCDPISGHATLYWYRQILGQGPELLVQFQDESVVDDSQLPKDRFSAERLKGVDSTLKIQPAELGDSAMYLCASSLEVTSGFSYNEQFFGPGTRLTVL.

The rearrangement uses TRBV5-1 and TRBJ1-1; the D is unclear. Germline V gene data show CDR1 as SGHRS and CDR2 as YFSETQ. The CDR3 spans 15 residues. Trimming removed 4 bases at V and 8 bases at J, with 21 bases between. The CDR3 sequence is CASSPITRAITEAFF. The CDR3 DNA follows: TGCGCCAGCAGCCCAATTACAAGGGCGATCACCGAAGCTTTCTTT.

Many counts were recorded for this clonotype. The V call is TRBV20-1, the J call TRBJ2-3; weak D call: TRBD2 (5 bases). This CDR3 has 11 residues. Deletions cut 4 bases from V and 6 bases from J, with 8 bases between. Germline loops: CDR1 DFQATT, CDR2 SNEGSKA (reference sequence). The CDR3 spells CSAKSGDTQYF. The CDR3 DNA follows: TGCAGTGCTAAGTCGGGGGATACGCAGTATTTT.

This clonotype was observed at least ten times. The chain has TRBV9 and TRBJ2-1; 9 nucleotides align to TRBD2. Trimming cost V 10 bases and J 8 bases; bases outside gene matches: 13. The CDR3 has 14 amino acids. Germline CDR1 SGDLS, CDR2 YYNGEE. CDR3 amino acids: CAGSVGTSIHEQFF. In nucleotides, the CDR3 is TGTGCCGGGTCGGTTGGGACTAGCATCCATGAGCAGTTCTTC.

There are many counts of this clonotype. The V gene is TRBV19, the J gene TRBJ2-5, with 8 bases fitting TRBD1. The CDR3 is 14 residues long. Germline lookup yields CDR1 LNHDA and CDR2 SQIVND (reference sequence). V trimming: 6 bases; J trimming: 3 bases; junction bases outside the gene matches: 6. The CDR3 here is CASSTGQAKETQYF. The DNA for the CDR3 is TGTGCCAGTAGCACGGGACAGGCAAAAGAGACCCAGTACTTC.

This clonotype was counted at least ten times. The chain has TRBV12-3 or TRBV12-4 and TRBJ1-6; D gene uncertain. This CDR3 has 14 amino acids. V was cut by 3 bases and J by 6 bases, with 9 bases left in between. CDR3 loop: CASSLAELNSPLHF. The DNA for the CDR3 is TGTGCCAGCAGTTTGGCGGAACTTAATTCACCCCTCCACTTT.

Notes on this clonotype: One junction end does not reproduce the germline sequence, and a read error may be involved. This rearrangement joins TRBV6-2 or TRBV6-3 to TRBJ2-7; 7 bases are a match to TRBD1. Looked up from germline, CDR1 is MNHEY and CDR2 is SVGEGT. CDR3 length: 15 amino acids. CDR3: CATSYSRGSSYEQYF. The CDR3 DNA reads TGTGCCACCAGTTACTCCAGGGGGAGCTCCTACGAGCAGTACTTC.

This clonotype was counted many times. The rearrangement links TRBV7-2 to TRBJ2-1; either TRBD1 or TRBD2 may fit D (6 bases each). This CDR3 is built from 14 residues. The ends were cut back, 4 bases at V and 15 bases at J, with 22 bases in the middle. Germline assignment: CDR1 SGHTA and CDR2 FQGNSA. DNA of the CDR3: TGTGCCAGCAGCTCCCTAGAGGGGGGCTTGGGCGGGTTCTTC. Its translation: CASSSLEGGLGGFF.

CDR3 nucleotide sequence: TGTGCCAGTAGTATGACTAGTCGGTACAATGAGCAGTTCTTC. Translated, it gives CASSMTSRYNEQFF. This sequence joins TRBV19 and TRBJ2-1, with a possible D match to TRBD2 (6 bases). Germline V lookup: CDR1 LNHDA, CDR2 SQIVND (reference sequence). This CDR3 is built from 14 residues. V shed 3 bases and J shed 4 bases, with 10 bases lying between them.

This clonotype came up a few times. This chain links TRBV2 with TRBJ2-2; D may be TRBD1 (6 bases). Trimming removed 6 bases from V and 6 bases from J, with 11 bases in between. This CDR3 is built from 13 residues. Per the germline V gene, CDR1 is SNHLY and CDR2 is FYNNEI. Here the CDR3 reads CASRKDSAGELFF. DNA for the CDR3: TGTGCCAGCAGGAAGGACAGCGCCGGGGAGCTGTTTTTT. The full variable domain, in which reference TRBV2 and TRBJ2-2 provide the parts outside the CDR3, is EPEVTQTPSHQVTQMGQEVILRCVPISNHLYFYWYRQILGQKVEFLVSFYNNEISEKSEIFDDQFSVERPDGSNFTLKIRSTKLEDSAMYFCASRKDSAGELFFGEGSRLTVL.

The chain has TRBV2 and TRBJ1-4, with D perhaps matching TRBD1 (6 bases). Looked up from germline, CDR1 is SNHLY and CDR2 is FYNNEI. The CDR3 is 15 residues long. Trimming took off 4 bases at V and 2 bases at J, with 11 bases between the two ends. CDR3 residues: CASSGGARTNEKLFF. The CDR3 bases are TGTGCCAGCAGTGGGGGGGCGCGCACTAATGAAAAACTGTTTTTT.